This T cell receptor beta chain was observed in a study of blood T cell repertoires in COVID-19. Study at large: Samples representing acute and convalescent COVID-19 were sourced from the United States, Italy and Spain.

Per the germline V gene, CDR1 is MNHEY and CDR2 is SVGAGI. J gave up 1 base and V 7 bases, and 6 bases lay outside the gene matches. The CDR3 covers 15 residues. Sequencing was performed with immunoSEQ multiplex PCR; in TCRdb, only in-frame clones are kept and a portion is missing. The sample holds 250,000 to 350,000 clones, around 90% seen once. This chain links TRBV6-5 with TRBJ2-4; 8 bases line up with TRBD2. What was sequenced was peripheral blood. The sequence came from a woman in her thirties or forties who had recovered from COVID-19. This chain's CDR3 is CASTPRGGAKNIQYF. Here the CDR3 DNA reads TGTGCCAGCACTCCACGCGGGGGGGCCAAAAACATTCAGTACTTC.